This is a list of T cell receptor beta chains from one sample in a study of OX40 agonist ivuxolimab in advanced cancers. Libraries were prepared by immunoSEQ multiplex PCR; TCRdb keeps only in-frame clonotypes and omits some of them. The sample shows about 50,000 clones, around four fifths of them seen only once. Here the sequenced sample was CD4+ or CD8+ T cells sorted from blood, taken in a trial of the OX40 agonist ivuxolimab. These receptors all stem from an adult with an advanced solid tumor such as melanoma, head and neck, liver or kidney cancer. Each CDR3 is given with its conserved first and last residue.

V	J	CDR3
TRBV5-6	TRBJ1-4	CASSRFSPRGEKLFF
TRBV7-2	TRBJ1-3	CASSPRTGHSGNTIYF
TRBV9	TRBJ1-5	CASSVSGGSNQPQHF
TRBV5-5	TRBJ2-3	CASSFTGGRTTDTQYF
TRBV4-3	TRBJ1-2	CASSQWGERTF
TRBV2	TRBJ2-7	CASSEAGGTYEQYF
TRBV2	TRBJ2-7	CASSALAGETEQYF
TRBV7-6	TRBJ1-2	CATNEGDGYTF
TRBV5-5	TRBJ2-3	CASGRWSGTDTQYF
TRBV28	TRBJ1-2	CATHTRVYGYTF
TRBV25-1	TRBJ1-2	CASSATANYGYTF
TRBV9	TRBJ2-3	CASSDAGTATDTQYF
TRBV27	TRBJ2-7	CASSSGPPRTQYF
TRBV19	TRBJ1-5	CASSPGQGRNQPQHF
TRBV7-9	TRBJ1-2	CASSWRGGYGYTF
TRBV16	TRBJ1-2	CASSQGTAGYTF
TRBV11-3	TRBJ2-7	CASSLRQGKDEQYF
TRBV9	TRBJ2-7	CASSVGVDSYEQYF
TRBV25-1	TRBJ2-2	CASSDTSGRALSGELFF
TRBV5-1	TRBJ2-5	CASSQPKETQYF
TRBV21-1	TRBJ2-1	CASSKDTGGNEQFF
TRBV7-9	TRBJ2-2	CASSRGAQVHGELFF
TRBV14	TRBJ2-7	CASSLSGLEGPYF
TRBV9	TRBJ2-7	CASSTYGDSYEQYF
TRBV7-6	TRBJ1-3	CASSTTGGLGNTIYF
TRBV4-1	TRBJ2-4	CASSQEPGIAKNIQYF
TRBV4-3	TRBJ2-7	CASSQELAGGFYEQYF
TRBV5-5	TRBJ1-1	CASSPRGTGVANTEAFF
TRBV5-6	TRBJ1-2	CASSTYRTGENYGYTF
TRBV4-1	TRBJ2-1	CASRRGLAGTSDSYNEQFF
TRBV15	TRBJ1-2	CATSARTGGYTF
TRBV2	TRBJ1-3	CASKIDRGNTIYF
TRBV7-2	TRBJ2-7	CASSLNRVSYEQYF
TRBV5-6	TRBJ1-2	CASSKGQPNYGYTF
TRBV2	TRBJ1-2	CASRGGTNYGYTF